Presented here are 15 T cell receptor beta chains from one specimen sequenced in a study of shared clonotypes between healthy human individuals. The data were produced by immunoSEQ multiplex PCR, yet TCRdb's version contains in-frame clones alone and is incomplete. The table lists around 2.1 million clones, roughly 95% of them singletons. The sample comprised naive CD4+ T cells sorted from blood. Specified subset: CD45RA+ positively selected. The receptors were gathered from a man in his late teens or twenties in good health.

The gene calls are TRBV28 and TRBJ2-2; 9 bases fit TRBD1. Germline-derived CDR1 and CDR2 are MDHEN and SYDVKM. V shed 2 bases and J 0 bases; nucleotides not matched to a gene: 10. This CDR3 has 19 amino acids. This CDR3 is CASSLDRSGQGPNTGELFF. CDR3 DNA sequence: TGTGCCAGCAGTTTAGACCGAAGCGGACAGGGGCCGAACACCGGGGAGCTGTTTTTT.

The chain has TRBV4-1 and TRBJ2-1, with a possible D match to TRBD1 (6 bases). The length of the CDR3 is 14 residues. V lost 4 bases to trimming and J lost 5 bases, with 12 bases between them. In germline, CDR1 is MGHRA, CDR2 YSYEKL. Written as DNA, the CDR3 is TGCGCCAGCAGCCTGAGGGCAGGGGACAATGAGCAGTTCTTC. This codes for CASSLRAGDNEQFF.

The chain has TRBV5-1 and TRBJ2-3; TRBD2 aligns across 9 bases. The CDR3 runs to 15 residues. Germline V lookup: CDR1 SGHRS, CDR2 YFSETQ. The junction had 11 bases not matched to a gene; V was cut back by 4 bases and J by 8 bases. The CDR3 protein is CASSLAYSGGGTQYF. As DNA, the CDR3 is TGCGCCAGCAGCCTGGCCTATAGCGGGGGAGGTACGCAGTATTTT. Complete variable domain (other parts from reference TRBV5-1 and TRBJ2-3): KAGVTQTPRYLIKTRGQQVTLSCSPISGHRSVSWYQQTPGQGLQFLFEYFSETQRNKGNFPGRFSGRQFSNSRSEMNVSTLELGDSALYLCASSLAYSGGGTQYFGPGTRLTVL.

CDR3 sequence: CASSPGGGETQYF. The CDR3 DNA reads TGTGCCAGCAGCCCGGGGGGAGGGGAGACCCAGTACTTC. This chain joins TRBV11-3 and TRBJ2-5; 7 nucleotides match TRBD2. The germline gives CDR1 SGHNT, CDR2 YENEEA. With 5 bases clipped from V and 5 bases from J, the junction kept 5 bases outside the gene matches. The CDR3 contains 13 residues. Full variable domain (rest looked up from reference TRBV11-3 and TRBJ2-5): EAGVVQSPRYKIIEKKQPVAFWCNPISGHNTLYWYLQNLGQGPELLIRYENEEAVDDSQLPKDRFSAERLKGVDSTLKIQPAELGDSAVYLCASSPGGGETQYFGPGTRLLVL.

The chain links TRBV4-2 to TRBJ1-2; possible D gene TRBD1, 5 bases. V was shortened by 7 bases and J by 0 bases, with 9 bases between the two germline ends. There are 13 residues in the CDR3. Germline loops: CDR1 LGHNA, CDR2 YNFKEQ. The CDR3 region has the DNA TGTGCCAGCAAATTACAGGCTAACTATGGCTACACCTTC. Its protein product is CASKLQANYGYTF.

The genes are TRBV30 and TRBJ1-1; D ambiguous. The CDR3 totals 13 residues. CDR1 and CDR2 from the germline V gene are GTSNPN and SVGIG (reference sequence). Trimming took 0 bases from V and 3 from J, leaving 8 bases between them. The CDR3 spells CAWSVSADTEAFF. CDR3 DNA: TGTGCCTGGAGTGTCTCCGCCGACACTGAAGCTTTCTTT.

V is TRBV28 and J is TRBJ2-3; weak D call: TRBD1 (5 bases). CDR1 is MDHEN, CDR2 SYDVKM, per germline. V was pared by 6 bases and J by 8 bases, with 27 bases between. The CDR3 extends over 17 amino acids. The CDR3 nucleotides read TGTGCCAGCAGCCCCCAAATAACATTGGGGCCCAAAATTACGCAGTATTTT. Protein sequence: CASSPQITLGPKITQYF.

CDR3 nucleotides: TGTGCCAGCAGTTACGGGACTAGCGTGGTAGATGAGCAGTTCTTC. Its protein is CASSYGTSVVDEQFF. V is TRBV6-5 and J is TRBJ2-1; 10 bases are a match to TRBD2. Trimming at V came to 2 bases and at J to 8 bases, leaving 6 bases not matched to a gene. The CDR3 sequence is 15 residues long. Germline V gene lookup returns CDR1 MNHEY and CDR2 SVGAGI.

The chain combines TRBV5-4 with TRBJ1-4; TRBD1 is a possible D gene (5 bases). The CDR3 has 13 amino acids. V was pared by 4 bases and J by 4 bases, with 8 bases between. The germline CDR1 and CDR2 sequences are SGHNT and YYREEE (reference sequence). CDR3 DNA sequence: TGTGCCAGCAGCATTCAGGGTAATGAAAAACTGTTTTTT. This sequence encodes CASSIQGNEKLFF.

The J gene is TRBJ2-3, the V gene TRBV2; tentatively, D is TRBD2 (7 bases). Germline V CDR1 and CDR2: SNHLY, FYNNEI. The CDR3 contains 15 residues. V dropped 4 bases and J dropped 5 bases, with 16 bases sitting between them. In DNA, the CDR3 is TGTGCCAGCAGTGGTCGGGGAGGGGGTATAGATACGCAGTATTTT. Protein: CASSGRGGGIDTQYF. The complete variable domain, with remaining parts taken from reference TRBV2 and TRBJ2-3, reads EPEVTQTPSHQVTQMGQEVILRCVPISNHLYFYWYRQILGQKVEFLVSFYNNEISEKSEIFDDQFSVERPDGSNFTLKIRSTKLEDSAMYFCASSGRGGGIDTQYFGPGTRLTVL.

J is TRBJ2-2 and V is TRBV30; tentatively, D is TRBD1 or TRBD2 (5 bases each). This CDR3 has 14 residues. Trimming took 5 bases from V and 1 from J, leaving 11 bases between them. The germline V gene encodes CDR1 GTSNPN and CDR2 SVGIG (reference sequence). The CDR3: CAWGPGRNTGELFF. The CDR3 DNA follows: TGTGCCTGGGGCCCAGGGAGGAACACCGGGGAGCTGTTTTTT.

CDR3 in amino acids: CASLKEGNEQFF. DNA for the CDR3: TGTGCCAGCTTAAAAGAGGGCAATGAGCAGTTCTTC. The chain couples TRBV11-2 to TRBJ2-1, with D maybe TRBD2 (5 bases). CDR1 and CDR2 (germline): SGHAT, FQNNGV. The CDR3 length is 12 residues. V was trimmed by 8 bases and J by 6 bases, leaving 11 bases between them.

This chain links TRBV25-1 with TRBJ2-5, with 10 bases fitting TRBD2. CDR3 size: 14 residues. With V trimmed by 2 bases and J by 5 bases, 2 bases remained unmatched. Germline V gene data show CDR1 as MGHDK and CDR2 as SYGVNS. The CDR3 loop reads CASSEPAGGETQYF. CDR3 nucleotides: TGTGCCAGCAGTGAACCAGCGGGAGGGGAGACCCAGTACTTC.

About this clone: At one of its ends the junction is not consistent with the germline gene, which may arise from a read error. The CDR3 sequence is CASSPPSGIHERYF. The CDR3 nucleotides are TGTGCCAGCTCACCACCGTCAGGGATCCACGAGCGGTACTTC. The chain employs TRBV18 and TRBJ2-7, with D tentatively TRBD1 (5 bases). CDR1 and CDR2 from the germline V gene are KGHSH and LQKENI. The CDR3 sequence is 14 residues long.

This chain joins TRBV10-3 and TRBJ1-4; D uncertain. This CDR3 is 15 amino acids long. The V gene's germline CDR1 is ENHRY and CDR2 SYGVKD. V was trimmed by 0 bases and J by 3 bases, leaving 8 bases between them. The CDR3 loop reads CAISESVTANEKLFF. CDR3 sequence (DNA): TGTGCCATCAGTGAGTCTGTAACGGCTAATGAAAAACTGTTTTTT.